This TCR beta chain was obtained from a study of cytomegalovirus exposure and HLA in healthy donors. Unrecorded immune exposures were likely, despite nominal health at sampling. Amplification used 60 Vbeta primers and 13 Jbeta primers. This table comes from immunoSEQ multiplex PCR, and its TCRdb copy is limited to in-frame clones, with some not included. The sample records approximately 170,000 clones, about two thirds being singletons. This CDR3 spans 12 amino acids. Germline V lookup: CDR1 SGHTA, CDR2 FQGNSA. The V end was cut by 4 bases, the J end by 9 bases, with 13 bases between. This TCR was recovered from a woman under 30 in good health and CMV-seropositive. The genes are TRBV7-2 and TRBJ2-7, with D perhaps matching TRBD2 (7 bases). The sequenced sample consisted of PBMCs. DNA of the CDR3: TGTGCCAGCAGCTCGCTGGGGGGGGCGCAGTACTTC. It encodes CASSSLGGAQYF.